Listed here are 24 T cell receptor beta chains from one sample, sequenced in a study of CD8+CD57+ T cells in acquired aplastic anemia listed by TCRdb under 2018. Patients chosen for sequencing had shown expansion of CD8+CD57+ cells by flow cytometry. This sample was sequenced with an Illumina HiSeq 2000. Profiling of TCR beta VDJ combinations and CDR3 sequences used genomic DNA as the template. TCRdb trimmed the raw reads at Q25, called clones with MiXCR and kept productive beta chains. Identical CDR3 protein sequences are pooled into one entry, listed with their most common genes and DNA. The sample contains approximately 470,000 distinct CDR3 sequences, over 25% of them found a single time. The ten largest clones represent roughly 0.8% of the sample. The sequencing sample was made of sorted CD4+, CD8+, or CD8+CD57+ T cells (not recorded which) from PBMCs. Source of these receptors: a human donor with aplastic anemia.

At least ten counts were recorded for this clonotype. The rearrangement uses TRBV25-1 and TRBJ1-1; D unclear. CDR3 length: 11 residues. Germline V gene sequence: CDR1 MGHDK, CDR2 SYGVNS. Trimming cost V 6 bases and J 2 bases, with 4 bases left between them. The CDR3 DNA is TGTGCCAGCAGCCATAACACTGAAGCTTTCTTT. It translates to CASSHNTEAFF.

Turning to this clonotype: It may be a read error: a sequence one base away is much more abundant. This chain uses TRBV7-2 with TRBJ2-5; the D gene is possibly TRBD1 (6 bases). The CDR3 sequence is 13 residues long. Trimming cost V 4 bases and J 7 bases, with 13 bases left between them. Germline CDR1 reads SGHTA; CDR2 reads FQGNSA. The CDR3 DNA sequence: TGTGCCAGCAGCTCAGGGGTCCTGGGGACCCAGTACTTC. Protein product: CASSSGVLGTQYF.

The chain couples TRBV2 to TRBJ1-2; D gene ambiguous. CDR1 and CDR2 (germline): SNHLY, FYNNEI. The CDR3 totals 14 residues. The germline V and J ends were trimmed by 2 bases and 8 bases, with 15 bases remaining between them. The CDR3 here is CASSEYEGRKGYTF. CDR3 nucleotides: TGTGCCAGCAGTGAATATGAGGGAAGGAAAGGCTACACCTTC.

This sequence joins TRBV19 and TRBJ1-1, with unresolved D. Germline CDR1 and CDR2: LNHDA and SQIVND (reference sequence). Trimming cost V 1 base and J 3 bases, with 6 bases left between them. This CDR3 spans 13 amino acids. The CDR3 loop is CASSIVVDTEAFF. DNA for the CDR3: TGTGCCAGTAGTATAGTGGTAGACACTGAAGCTTTCTTT.

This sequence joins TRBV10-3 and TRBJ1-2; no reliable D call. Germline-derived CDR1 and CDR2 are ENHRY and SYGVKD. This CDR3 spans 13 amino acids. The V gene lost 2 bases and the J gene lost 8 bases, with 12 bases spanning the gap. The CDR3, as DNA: TGTGCCATCAGTGAGGGTGCGGAGAAGGGCTACACCTTC. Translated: CAISEGAEKGYTF.

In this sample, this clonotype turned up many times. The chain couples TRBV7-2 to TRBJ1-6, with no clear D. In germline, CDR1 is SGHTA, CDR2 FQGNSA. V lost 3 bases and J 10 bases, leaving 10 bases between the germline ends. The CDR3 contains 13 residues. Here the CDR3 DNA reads TGTGCCAGCAGCTTGCTCTTAAACTCACCCCTCCACTTT. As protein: CASSLLLNSPLHF. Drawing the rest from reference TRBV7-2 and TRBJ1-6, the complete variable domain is GAGVSQSPSNKVTEKGKDVELRCDPISGHTALYWYRQSLGQGLEFLIYFQGNSAPDKSGLPSDRFSAERTGGSVSTLTIQRTQQEDSAVYLCASSLLLNSPLHFGNGTRLTVT.

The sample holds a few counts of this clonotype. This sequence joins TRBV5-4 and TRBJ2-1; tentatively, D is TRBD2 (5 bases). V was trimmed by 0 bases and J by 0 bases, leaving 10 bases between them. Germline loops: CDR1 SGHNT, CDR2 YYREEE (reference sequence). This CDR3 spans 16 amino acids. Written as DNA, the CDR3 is TGTGCCAGCAGCTTGGGGCAGGCGGGCTCCTACAATGAGCAGTTCTTC. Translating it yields CASSLGQAGSYNEQFF.

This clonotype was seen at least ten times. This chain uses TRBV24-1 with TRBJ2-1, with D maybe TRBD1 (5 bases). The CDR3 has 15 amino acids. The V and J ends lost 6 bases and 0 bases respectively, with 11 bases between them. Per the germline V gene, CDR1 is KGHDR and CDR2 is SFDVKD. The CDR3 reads CATSQGDVSYNEQFF. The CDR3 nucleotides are TGTGCCACCAGTCAGGGTGATGTCTCCTACAATGAGCAGTTCTTC.

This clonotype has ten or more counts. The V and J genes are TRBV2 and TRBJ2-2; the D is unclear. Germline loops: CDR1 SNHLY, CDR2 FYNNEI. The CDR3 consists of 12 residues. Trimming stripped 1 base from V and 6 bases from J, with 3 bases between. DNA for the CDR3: TGTGCCAGCAGTGAAGGGCCCGGGGAGCTGTTTTTT. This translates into CASSEGPGELFF.

The CDR3 DNA sequence: TGTGCCAGCAGTTTCGCGATGAACGCCCCCCAAGAGACCCAGTACTTC. This translates into CASSFAMNAPQETQYF. The rearrangement links TRBV12-3 or TRBV12-4 to TRBJ2-5; D gene unclear. The CDR3 contains 16 residues. V was clipped by 3 bases and J by 1 base, with 15 bases between them.

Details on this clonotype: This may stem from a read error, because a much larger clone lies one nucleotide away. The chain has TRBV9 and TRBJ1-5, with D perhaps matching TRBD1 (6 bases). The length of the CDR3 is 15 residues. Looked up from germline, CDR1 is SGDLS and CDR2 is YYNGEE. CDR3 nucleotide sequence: TGTGCCAGCGGCGTGACCGGGACAAACAATCAGCCCCAGCATTTT. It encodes CASGVTGTNNQPQHF.

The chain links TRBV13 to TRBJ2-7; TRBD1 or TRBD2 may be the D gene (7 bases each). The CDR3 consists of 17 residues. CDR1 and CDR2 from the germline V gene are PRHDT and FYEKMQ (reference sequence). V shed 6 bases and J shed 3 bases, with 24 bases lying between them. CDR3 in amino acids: CASRVATGRDSFYEQYF. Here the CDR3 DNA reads TGTGCCAGCAGGGTTGCGACAGGGAGGGATTCGTTCTACGAGCAGTACTTC.

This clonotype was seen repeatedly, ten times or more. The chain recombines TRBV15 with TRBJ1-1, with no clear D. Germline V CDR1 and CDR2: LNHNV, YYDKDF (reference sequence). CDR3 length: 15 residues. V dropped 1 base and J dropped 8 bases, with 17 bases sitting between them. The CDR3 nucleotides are TGTGCCACCAGCAGAGTTACGGGTCAAACGAGGGAAGCTTTCTTT. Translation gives CATSRVTGQTREAFF. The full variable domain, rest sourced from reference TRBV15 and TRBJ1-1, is DAMVIQNPRYQVTQFGKPVTLSCSQTLNHNVMYWYQQKSSQAPKLLFHYYDKDFNNEADTPDNFQSRRPNTSFCFLDIRSPGLGDTAMYLCATSRVTGQTREAFFGQGTRLTVV.

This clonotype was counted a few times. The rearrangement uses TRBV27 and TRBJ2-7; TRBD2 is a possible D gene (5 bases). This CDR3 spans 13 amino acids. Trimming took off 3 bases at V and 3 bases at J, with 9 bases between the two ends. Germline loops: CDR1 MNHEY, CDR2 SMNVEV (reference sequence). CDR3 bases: TGTGCCAGCAGTTTTAGAGGGAACTACGAGCAGTACTTC. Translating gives CASSFRGNYEQYF.

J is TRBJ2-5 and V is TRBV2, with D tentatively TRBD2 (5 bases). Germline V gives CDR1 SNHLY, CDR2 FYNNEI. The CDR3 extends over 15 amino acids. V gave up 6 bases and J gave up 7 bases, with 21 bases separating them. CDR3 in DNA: TGTGCCAGCAGGACCCGGCTGCGGGCGGCTGGGACCCAGTACTTC. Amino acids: CASRTRLRAAGTQYF.

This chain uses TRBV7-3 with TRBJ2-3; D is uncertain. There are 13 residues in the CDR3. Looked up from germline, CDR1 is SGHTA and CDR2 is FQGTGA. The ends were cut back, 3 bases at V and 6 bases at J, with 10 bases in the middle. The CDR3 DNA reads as TGTGCCAGCAGCTTCGGGCACGGCGATACGCAGTATTTT. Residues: CASSFGHGDTQYF.

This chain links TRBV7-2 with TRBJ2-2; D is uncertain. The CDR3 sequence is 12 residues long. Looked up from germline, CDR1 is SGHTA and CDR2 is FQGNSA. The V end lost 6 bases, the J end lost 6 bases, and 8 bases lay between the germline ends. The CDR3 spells CASRRGSGELFF. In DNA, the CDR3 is TGTGCCAGCAGAAGAGGTTCCGGGGAGCTGTTTTTT.

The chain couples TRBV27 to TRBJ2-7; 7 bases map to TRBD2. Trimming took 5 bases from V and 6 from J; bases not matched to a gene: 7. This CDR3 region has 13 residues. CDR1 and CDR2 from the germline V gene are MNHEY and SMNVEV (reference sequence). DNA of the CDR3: TGTGCCAGCAGTGGGACTATCGGGATCGAGCAGTACTTC. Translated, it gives CASSGTIGIEQYF.

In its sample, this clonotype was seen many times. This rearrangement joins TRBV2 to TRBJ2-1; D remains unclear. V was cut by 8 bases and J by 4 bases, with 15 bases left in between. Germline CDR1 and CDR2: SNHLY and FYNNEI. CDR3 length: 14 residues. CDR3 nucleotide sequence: TGTGCCAGCCTCGTCGGGCTCGCTTACAATGAGCAGTTCTTC. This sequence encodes CASLVGLAYNEQFF.

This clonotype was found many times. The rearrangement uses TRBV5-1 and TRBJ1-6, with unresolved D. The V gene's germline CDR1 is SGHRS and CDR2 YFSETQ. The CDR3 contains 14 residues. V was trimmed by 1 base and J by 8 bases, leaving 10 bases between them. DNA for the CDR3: TGCGCCAGCAGCTTGCCAACTCCTGATTCACCCCTCCACTTT. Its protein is CASSLPTPDSPLHF.

The CDR3 DNA follows: TGTGCCAGTAGTCTGGGACTCCTCTACACAGATACGCAGTATTTT. Its translation: CASSLGLLYTDTQYF. The chain joins TRBV19 to TRBJ2-3, with a weak D call TRBD2 (6 bases). Trimming stripped 5 bases from V and 2 bases from J, with 14 bases between. Germline V gene sequence: CDR1 LNHDA, CDR2 SQIVND (reference sequence). This CDR3 is 15 amino acids long.

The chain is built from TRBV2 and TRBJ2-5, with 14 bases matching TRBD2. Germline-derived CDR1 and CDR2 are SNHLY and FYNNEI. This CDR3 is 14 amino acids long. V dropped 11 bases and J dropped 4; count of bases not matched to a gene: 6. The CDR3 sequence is CAGGTSGSSETQYF. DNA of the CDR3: TGTGCCGGAGGGACTAGCGGGAGTTCAGAGACCCAGTACTTC.

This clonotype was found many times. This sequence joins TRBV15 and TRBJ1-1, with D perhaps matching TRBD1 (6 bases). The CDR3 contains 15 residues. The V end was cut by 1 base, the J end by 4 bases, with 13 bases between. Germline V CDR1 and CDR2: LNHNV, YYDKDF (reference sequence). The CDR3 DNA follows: TGTGCCACCAGCAGAGGTCAGGGGATCGGCACTGAAGCTTTCTTT. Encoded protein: CATSRGQGIGTEAFF.

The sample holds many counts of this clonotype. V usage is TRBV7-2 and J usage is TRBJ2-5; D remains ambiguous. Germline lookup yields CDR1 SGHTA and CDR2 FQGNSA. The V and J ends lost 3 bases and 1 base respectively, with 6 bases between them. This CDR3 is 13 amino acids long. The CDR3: CASSLAVQETQYF. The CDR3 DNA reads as TGTGCCAGCAGCTTGGCGGTCCAAGAGACCCAGTACTTC.